Following are 2 T cell receptor beta chains from one sample sequenced in a study of regulatory T cells in long-lasting Graves disease. Regarding time point: newly diagnosed GD, antithyroid drugs for less than 3 months. PBMCs provided the RNA from which the TCR library was made. In building TCR beta libraries, iRepertoire HTBI primers were used together with Arm-PCR of CDR3 regions. TCRdb processed the multiplex PCR reads anew with MiXCR; each CDR3 protein has one entry. The sample has 400,000 to 500,000 distinct CDR3 sequences, 14% to 15% seen once; the top ten hold 16%. These same records also appear under a second study, on T cells in Graves' hyperthyroidism and ophthalmopathy.

The starting material was peripheral blood mononuclear cells (PBMCs), obtained at new diagnosis, from a patient treated with antithyroid drugs. The source is a woman younger than 45 with Graves disease.

This sequence joins TRBV7-3 and TRBJ2-1; 7 nucleotides align to TRBD1. The ends lost 1 base at V and 4 bases at J; junction bases unmatched: 4. Germline V gives CDR1 SGHTA, CDR2 FQGTGA. The CDR3 has 15 amino acids. CDR3 residues: CASSLNRDSYNEQFF. The DNA of the CDR3 is TGTGCCAGCAGCTTAAACCGGGACAGTTACAATGAGCAGTTCTTC.

The sample holds many counts of this clonotype. The chain employs TRBV2 and TRBJ2-2; a weak D match, TRBD1 (5 bases). CDR3 length: 17 residues. Germline V gene lookup returns CDR1 SNHLY and CDR2 FYNNEI. Trimming cost V 6 bases and J 1 base, with 18 bases left between them. The CDR3 coding sequence is TGTGCCAGCAGCCTCAGGACACCGAACATGAACACCGGGGAGCTGTTTTTT. The encoded protein is CASSLRTPNMNTGELFF.